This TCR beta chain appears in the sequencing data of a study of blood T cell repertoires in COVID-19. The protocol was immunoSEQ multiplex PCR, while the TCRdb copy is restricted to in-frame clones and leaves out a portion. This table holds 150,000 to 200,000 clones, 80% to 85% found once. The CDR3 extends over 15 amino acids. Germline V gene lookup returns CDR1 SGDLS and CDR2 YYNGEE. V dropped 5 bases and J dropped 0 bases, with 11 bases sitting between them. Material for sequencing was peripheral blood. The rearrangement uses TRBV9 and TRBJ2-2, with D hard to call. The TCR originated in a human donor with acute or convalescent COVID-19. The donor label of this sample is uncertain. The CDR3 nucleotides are TGTGCCAGCAGTTCTAGACTCACGAACACCGGGGAGCTGTTTTTT. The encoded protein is CASSSRLTNTGELFF.